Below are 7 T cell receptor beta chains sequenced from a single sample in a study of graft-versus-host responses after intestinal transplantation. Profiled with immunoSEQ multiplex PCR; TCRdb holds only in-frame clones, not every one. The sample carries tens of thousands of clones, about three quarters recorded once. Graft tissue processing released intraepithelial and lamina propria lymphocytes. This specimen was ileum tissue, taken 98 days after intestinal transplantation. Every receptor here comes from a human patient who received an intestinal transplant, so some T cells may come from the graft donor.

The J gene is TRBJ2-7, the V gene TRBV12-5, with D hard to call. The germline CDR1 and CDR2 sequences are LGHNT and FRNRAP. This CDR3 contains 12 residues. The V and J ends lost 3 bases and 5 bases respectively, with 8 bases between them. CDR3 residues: CASGFDTHEQYF. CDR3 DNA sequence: TGTGCTAGTGGTTTCGACACACACGAGCAGTACTTC.

The CDR3 bases are TGTGCCAGCAGCCAAGATGGCGCCACTTATACGAACACTGAAGCTTTCTTT. This codes for CASSQDGATYTNTEAFF. The genes are TRBV4-2 and TRBJ1-1; D is ambiguous. Germline CDR1 reads LGHNA; CDR2 reads YNFKEQ. V lost 0 bases and J lost 1, with 15 bases in between. CDR3 size: 17 residues.

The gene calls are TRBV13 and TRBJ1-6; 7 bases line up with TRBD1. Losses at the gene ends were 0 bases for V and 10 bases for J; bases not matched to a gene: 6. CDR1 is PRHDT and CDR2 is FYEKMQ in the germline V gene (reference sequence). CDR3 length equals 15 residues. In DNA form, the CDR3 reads TGTGCCAGCAGCTTAGGTACAGGGGCGCGGTCACCCCTCCACTTT. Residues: CASSLGTGARSPLHF.

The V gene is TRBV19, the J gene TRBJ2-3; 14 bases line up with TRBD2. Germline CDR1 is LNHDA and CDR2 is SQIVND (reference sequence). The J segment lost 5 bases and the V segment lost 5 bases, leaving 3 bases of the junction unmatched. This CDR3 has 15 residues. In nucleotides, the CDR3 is TGTGCCAGTAGTCGACTAGCGGGGGGGCGAGATACGCAGTATTTT. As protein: CASSRLAGGRDTQYF.

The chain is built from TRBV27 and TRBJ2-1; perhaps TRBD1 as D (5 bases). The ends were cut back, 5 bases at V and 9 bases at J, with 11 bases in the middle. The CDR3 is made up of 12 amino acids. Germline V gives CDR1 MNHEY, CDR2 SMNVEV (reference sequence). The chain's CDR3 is CASSITGLEQFF. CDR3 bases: TGTGCCAGCAGTATAACAGGTCTTGAGCAGTTCTTC.

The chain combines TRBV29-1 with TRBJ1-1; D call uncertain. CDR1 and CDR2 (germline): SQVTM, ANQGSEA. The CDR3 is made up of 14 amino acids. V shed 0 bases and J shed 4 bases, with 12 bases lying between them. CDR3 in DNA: TGCAGCGTTGAAGATCTGGGGAGTGTCACTGAAGCTTTCTTT. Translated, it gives CSVEDLGSVTEAFF.

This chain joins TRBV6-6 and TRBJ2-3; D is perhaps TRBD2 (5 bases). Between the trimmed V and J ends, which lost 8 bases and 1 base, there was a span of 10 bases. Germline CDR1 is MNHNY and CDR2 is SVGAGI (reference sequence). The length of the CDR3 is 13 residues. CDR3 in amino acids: CASLGGGTDTQYF. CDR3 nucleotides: TGTGCCAGCCTCGGAGGCGGCACAGATACGCAGTATTTT.